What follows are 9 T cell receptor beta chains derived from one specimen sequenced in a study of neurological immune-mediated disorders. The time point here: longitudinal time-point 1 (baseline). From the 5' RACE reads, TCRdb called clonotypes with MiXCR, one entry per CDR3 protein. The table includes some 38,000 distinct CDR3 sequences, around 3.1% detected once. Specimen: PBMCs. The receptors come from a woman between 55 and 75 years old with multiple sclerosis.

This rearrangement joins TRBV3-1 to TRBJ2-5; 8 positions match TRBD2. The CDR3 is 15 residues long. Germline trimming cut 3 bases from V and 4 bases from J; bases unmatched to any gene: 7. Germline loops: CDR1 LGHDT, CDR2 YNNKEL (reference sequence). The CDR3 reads CASSHWTSLPETQYF. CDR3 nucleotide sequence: TGTGCCAGCAGCCACTGGACTAGCCTCCCAGAGACCCAGTACTTC.

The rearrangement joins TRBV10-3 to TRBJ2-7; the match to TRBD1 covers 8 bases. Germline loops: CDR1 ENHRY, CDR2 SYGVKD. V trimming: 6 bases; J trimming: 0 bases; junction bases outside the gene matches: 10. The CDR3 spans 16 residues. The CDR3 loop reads CAISPGGEGSSYEQYF. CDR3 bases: TGTGCCATCAGCCCAGGGGGCGAGGGGAGCTCCTACGAGCAGTACTTC.

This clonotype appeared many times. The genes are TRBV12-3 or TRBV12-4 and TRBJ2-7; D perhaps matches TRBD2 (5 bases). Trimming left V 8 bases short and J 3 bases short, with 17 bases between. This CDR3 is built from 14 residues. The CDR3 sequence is CASGPTAGLYEQYF. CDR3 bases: TGTGCCAGCGGACCGACCGCCGGACTCTACGAGCAGTACTTC.

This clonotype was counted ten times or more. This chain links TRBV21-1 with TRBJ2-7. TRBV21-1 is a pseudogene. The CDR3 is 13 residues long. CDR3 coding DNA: TGTGCCAGCAGCATGACATTGACCTACGAGCAGTACTTC. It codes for CASSMTLTYEQYF.

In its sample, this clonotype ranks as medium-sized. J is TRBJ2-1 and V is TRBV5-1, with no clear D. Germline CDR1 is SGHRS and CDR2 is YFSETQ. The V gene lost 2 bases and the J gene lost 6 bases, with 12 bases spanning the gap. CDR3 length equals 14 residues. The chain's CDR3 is CASSFTTGPNEQFF. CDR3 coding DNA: TGCGCCAGCAGCTTCACTACTGGCCCCAATGAGCAGTTCTTC. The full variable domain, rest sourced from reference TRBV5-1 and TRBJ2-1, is KAGVTQTPRYLIKTRGQQVTLSCSPISGHRSVSWYQQTPGQGLQFLFEYFSETQRNKGNFPGRFSGRQFSNSRSEMNVSTLELGDSALYLCASSFTTGPNEQFFGPGTRLTVL.

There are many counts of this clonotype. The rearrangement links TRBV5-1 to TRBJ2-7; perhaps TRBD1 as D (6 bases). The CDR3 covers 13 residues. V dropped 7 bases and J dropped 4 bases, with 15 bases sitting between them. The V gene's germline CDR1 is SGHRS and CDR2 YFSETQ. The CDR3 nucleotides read TGCGCCAGCGGTGGACAGTCGCGTTACGAGCAGTACTTC. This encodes CASGGQSRYEQYF.

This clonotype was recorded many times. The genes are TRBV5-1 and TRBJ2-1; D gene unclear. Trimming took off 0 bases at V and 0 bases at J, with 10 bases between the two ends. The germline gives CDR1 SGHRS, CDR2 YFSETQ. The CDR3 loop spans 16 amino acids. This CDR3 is CASSLVIPSSYNEQFF. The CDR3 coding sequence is TGCGCCAGCAGCTTGGTTATCCCTAGCTCCTACAATGAGCAGTTCTTC.

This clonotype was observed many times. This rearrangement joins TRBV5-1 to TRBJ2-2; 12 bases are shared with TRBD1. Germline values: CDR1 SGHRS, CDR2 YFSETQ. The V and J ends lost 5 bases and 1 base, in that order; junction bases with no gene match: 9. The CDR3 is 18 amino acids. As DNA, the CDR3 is TGCGCCAGCAGGTCCGGGACAGGGGGCGGAGTGAACACCGGGGAGCTGTTTTTT. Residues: CASRSGTGGGVNTGELFF. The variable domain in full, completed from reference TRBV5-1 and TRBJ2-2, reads KAGVTQTPRYLIKTRGQQVTLSCSPISGHRSVSWYQQTPGQGLQFLFEYFSETQRNKGNFPGRFSGRQFSNSRSEMNVSTLELGDSALYLCASRSGTGGGVNTGELFFGEGSRLTVL.

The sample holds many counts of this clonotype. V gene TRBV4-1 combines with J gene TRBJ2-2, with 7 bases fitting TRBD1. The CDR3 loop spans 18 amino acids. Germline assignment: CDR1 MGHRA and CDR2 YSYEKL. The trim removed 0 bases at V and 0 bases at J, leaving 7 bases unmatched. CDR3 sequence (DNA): TGCGCCAGCAGCCAAGAGGGCTTCGGGACAGCGAACACCGGGGAGCTGTTTTTT. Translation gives CASSQEGFGTANTGELFF.